This TCR beta chain comes out of a study of blood T cell repertoires in COVID-19 (TCRdb year 2020). Regarding the research as a whole: Samples from collaborators originated in the United States, Italy and Spain and spanned both the acute and convalescent phases of COVID-19. The prospective study material was composed of cDNA or gDNA derived from T cells, B-cell-depleted T cells, or PBMCs. Deeply sampled blood TCRbeta repertoires from subjects exposed to, actively infected with, or recovered from COVID-19 were included in the dataset. A freely available public database, intended as a resource for researchers studying the immune response to SARS-CoV-2, is where the repertoires were released. The samples were drawn from the first 160 participants of the ongoing ImmuneRACE study and from 1,200 or so subjects provided by 6 global collaborators. A de-identified subject ID, COVID-19 status, age in years and sex were almost always included in the sample metadata. Where available, HLA class I and class II types were obtained from metadata supplied by the sample provider rather than from assay-based typing. The investigation overall reported the following: The quantity of clinical and demographic metadata differed by source and by participant and was supplied without curation.

Reading the germline V gene (reference sequence) gives CDR1 LGHDT and CDR2 YNNKEL. From cysteine to phenylalanine, the CDR3 is 18 amino acids long. Just CDR3 DNA is preserved here, 54 bases in frame from base 1. V trim: 3 bases; J trim: 0 bases; unmatched bases: 6. TCRbeta CDR3 regions were amplified from genomic DNA by means of the immunoSEQ Assay, a bias-controlled multiplex PCR. Under the source paper's analysis protocol: The number of nucleated cells in each sample was estimated from the amplification of reference gene primers within the assay. To quantify the absolute abundance of each unique TCRbeta CDR3 rearrangement, sequence reads were collapsed and filtered. For each sample, productive Simpson clonality was calculated by taking the square root of Simpson's diversity index across productive rearrangements. TCRdb stores this immuneACCESS table with in-frame sequences only. Part of the clones is absent; in the studies checked, under half of the shortfall reflects unresolved V genes, and no reason is known for the rest. V and J calls plus clone size are reproduced from that table; the DNA served to infer D and trimming. This sample lists 390,000 or so clones; around nine tenths were detected once. Jointly, the top ten make up roughly 9.4% of the sample.

Participants in the prospective study were aged about 18 to 95 years, lived in under 30 United States geographic areas, and enrolled through a virtual design. In the prospective study, participants were assigned to cohorts based on the clinical history participants reported in a screening survey and a study questionnaire. ImmuneRACE Cohort 3 recovered participants were defined by two consecutive negative NP/OP PCR tests, healthcare professional clearance, or symptom resolution. Mobile phlebotomists in the prospective study collected whole blood, serum and a nasopharyngeal or oropharyngeal swab from every participant. Over a roughly two-month period, participants in the prospective study had the option of providing additional blood draws and questionnaires. Prospective study blood samples were shipped either frozen or at room temperature before DNA extraction. The table lists this clone with a few counts. Its antigen remains undetermined. Per-base quality was not reported, and no clone a single base away is much larger than it.

This clonotype was obtained from a woman in her forties or fifties who had recovered from COVID-19. The sequenced sample consisted of PBMCs or T cells enriched from blood (not recorded which). The rearrangement combines TRBV3-1 (or the pseudogene TRBV3-2) with TRBJ2-6; a stretch of 9 junction bases matches TRBD1. The DNA sequence reads TGTGCCAGCAGCCAGTCGACAGGGGGAAGCTCTGGGGCCAACGTCCTGACTTTC. It encodes CASSQSTGGSSGANVLTF.